Below, 30 T cell receptor beta chains from the same sample are listed, as sequenced in a study of response to subunit inactivated influenza vaccine. Using its own MiXCR run on the RT-PCR reads, TCRdb lists one record per CDR3 protein. The data show roughly 700,000 distinct CDR3 sequences, with around 13% seen just once and 5.5% to 8% held by the top ten. The sequenced sample was PBMCs from blood, obtained roughly 15 days before vaccination. These receptors all stem from a man aged 50 to 60 who received an inactivated influenza vaccine.

In its sample, this clonotype was seen a few times. V and J are TRBV29-1 and TRBJ1-2; TRBD1 might be the D (5 bases). V gave up 4 bases and J gave up 7 bases, with 16 bases separating them. Germline values: CDR1 SQVTM, CDR2 ANQGSEA. The length of the CDR3 is 13 residues. CDR3 coding DNA: TGCAGCGTTGCGGGCAGGGCTAGGGTTGGCTACACCTTC. Amino acid sequence: CSVAGRARVGYTF.

This clonotype was recorded many times. The chain couples TRBV27 to TRBJ1-1, with D unresolved. The CDR3 sequence is 15 residues long. Trimming took off 2 bases at V and 1 base at J, with 11 bases between the two ends. CDR1 and CDR2 (germline): MNHEY, SMNVEV (reference sequence). The CDR3 loop is CASSLNGPTNTEAFF. CDR3 sequence (DNA): TGTGCCAGCAGTTTAAACGGCCCGACGAACACTGAAGCTTTCTTT.

The table lists this clonotype with many counts. V is TRBV20-1 and J is TRBJ2-1, with 15 bases lining up with TRBD2. Germline trimming cut 4 bases from V and 0 bases from J; bases unmatched to any gene: 7. CDR3 length: 18 amino acids. Germline CDR1 and CDR2: DFQATT and SNEGSKA (reference sequence). DNA of the CDR3: TGCAGTGCTATGGGACTAGCGGGGGGTACACTCTCCTACAATGAGCAGTTCTTC. Protein product: CSAMGLAGGTLSYNEQFF.

The rearrangement uses TRBV10-3 and TRBJ2-3; 13 positions agree with TRBD2. CDR3 length equals 15 residues. The germline V gene has CDR1 ENHRY and CDR2 SYGVKD. Trimming at V came to 5 bases and at J to 4 bases, leaving 3 bases not matched to a gene. The CDR3 is CAISSTSGRADTQYF. CDR3 DNA sequence: TGTGCCATCAGTAGTACTAGCGGGAGGGCAGATACGCAGTATTTT.

The chain combines TRBV5-1 with TRBJ2-1, with 10 positions matching TRBD2. The V segment lost 4 bases and the J segment 2 bases; nucleotides outside the gene matches: 6. The CDR3 is 16 residues long. The V gene's germline CDR1 is SGHRS and CDR2 YFSETQ. The CDR3 sequence is CASSRSSGGTYNEQFF. The CDR3 coding sequence is TGCGCCAGCAGCCGGTCTAGCGGGGGAACCTACAATGAGCAGTTCTTC.

This clonotype was detected a few times. V gene TRBV21-1 combines with J gene TRBJ1-1. TRBV21-1 is a pseudogene segment. The CDR3 length is 14 residues. The CDR3 coding sequence is TGTGCCAGCAGCAAAGAAGAGGGATGCACTGAAGCTTTCTTT. This translates into CASSKEEGCTEAFF.

The chain has TRBV4-1 and TRBJ2-3; D is uncertain. Trimming stripped 4 bases from V and 1 base from J, with 12 bases between. This CDR3 contains 15 residues. Germline V gene sequence: CDR1 MGHRA, CDR2 YSYEKL. CDR3 sequence reads: CASSPGRERTDTQYF. The CDR3 coding sequence is TGCGCCAGCAGCCCCGGTAGGGAACGCACAGATACGCAGTATTTT.

The gene calls are TRBV12-3 or TRBV12-4 and TRBJ2-1; D not certain. Trimming removed 2 bases from V and 5 bases from J, with 13 bases in between. The CDR3 length is 15 residues. In DNA, the CDR3 is TGTGCCAGCAGTTTATTAGAAATAGGTGACAATGAGCAGTTCTTC. This codes for CASSLLEIGDNEQFF.

The CDR3 coding sequence is TGTGCCAGCAGCCCGGCCGGGACTAGCCGCCCCGGTACGCAGTATTTT. This sequence encodes CASSPAGTSRPGTQYF. The chain couples TRBV7-3 to TRBJ2-3; TRBD2 matches at 9 bases. Germline V lookup: CDR1 SGHTA, CDR2 FQGTGA. The J segment lost 8 bases and the V segment lost 5 bases, leaving 14 bases of the junction unmatched. This CDR3 is 16 amino acids long.

There are a few counts of this clonotype. The chain uses TRBV24-1 and TRBJ2-2; D may be TRBD2 (6 bases). The CDR3 sequence is 17 residues long. V was clipped by 3 bases and J by 4 bases, with 17 bases between them. Germline V gives CDR1 KGHDR, CDR2 SFDVKD. The CDR3 DNA reads as TGTGCCACCAGTGATCTGGGCGGGACCACCACCACCGGGGAGCTGTTTTTT. Translating gives CATSDLGGTTTTGELFF.

The gene calls are TRBV11-3 and TRBJ2-1; TRBD2 matches 9 bases. The CDR3 covers 15 residues. Looked up from germline, CDR1 is SGHNT and CDR2 is YENEEA. Losses at the gene ends were 2 bases for V and 7 bases for J; bases not matched to a gene: 6. CDR3 residues: CASSLFLSGGNEQFF. The CDR3 region has the DNA TGTGCCAGCAGCTTATTCCTTAGCGGGGGTAATGAGCAGTTCTTC.

Comment on this clonotype: Being one base from a much bigger clone, this may be a read error. The chain joins TRBV20-1 to TRBJ2-5; D not certain. Germline assignment: CDR1 DFQATT and CDR2 SNEGSKA (reference sequence). This CDR3 has 13 residues. CDR3 bases: TGCAGTGATAGAGGCCGGGCCCTCGCGACCCAGTACTTC. It specifies CSDRGRALATQYF.

This clonotype was seen more than once but under ten times. V gene TRBV30 combines with J gene TRBJ2-7; weak D call: TRBD2 (6 bases). Germline assignment: CDR1 GTSNPN and CDR2 SVGIG (reference sequence). V lost 0 bases to trimming and J lost 1 base, with 16 bases between them. This CDR3 has 16 amino acids. CDR3 in amino acids: CAWSVPGLAPSYEQYF. The CDR3 nucleotides read TGTGCCTGGAGTGTACCGGGGCTAGCGCCTTCCTACGAGCAGTACTTC.

The genes are TRBV7-8 and TRBJ2-1; D possibly uses TRBD1 or TRBD2 (5 bases each). The CDR3 loop spans 14 amino acids. The germline V gene has CDR1 SGHVS and CDR2 FQNEAQ. The V end was cut by 5 bases, the J end by 9 bases, with 17 bases between. The CDR3 spells CASSPQGAWGEQFF. CDR3 DNA sequence: TGTGCCAGCAGCCCGCAGGGAGCCTGGGGTGAGCAGTTCTTC.

The genes are TRBV4-3 and TRBJ2-1; TRBD2 might be the D (5 bases). V lost 1 base and J 4 bases, leaving 11 bases between the germline ends. Germline assignment: CDR1 LGHNA and CDR2 YSLEER. The CDR3 loop spans 15 amino acids. CDR3 DNA sequence: TGCGCCAGCAGCCAAGGGAGGAGACCTTACAATGAGCAGTTCTTC. Translation gives CASSQGRRPYNEQFF.

This clonotype appeared many times. The gene calls are TRBV7-8 and TRBJ2-1; the D gene is possibly TRBD2 (6 bases). The germline V gene has CDR1 SGHVS and CDR2 FQNEAQ. This CDR3 has 16 amino acids. Trimming shortened V by 5 bases and J by 4 bases, and 18 bases separated the two germline ends. For the CDR3, the DNA is TGTGCCAGCAGCCTGGGACTCTCGCTCCTTTACAATGAGCAGTTCTTC. Encoded protein: CASSLGLSLLYNEQFF.

This chain uses TRBV10-3 with TRBJ2-5; 9 bases agree with TRBD2. Germline CDR1 and CDR2: ENHRY and SYGVKD. The CDR3 covers 14 residues. Germline trimming cut 4 bases from V and 2 bases from J; bases unmatched to any gene: 2. In DNA, the CDR3 is TGTGCCATCAGTGGCCTAGCGGGGCAAGAGACCCAGTACTTC. It codes for CAISGLAGQETQYF.

At least ten counts were recorded for this clonotype. This sequence joins TRBV6-1 and TRBJ1-1; D unclear. Trimming shortened V by 6 bases and J by 4 bases, and 18 bases separated the two germline ends. CDR1 is MNHNS, CDR2 SASEGT, per germline. The length of the CDR3 is 15 residues. The CDR3 loop reads CASSPGEGIGTEAFF. The CDR3 nucleotides read TGTGCCAGCAGCCCTGGTGAGGGTATCGGCACTGAAGCTTTCTTT.

This chain joins TRBV6-5 and TRBJ2-5; 9 positions match TRBD1. CDR1 is MNHEY and CDR2 is SVGAGI in the germline V gene. The J segment lost 2 bases and the V segment lost 0 bases, leaving 7 bases of the junction unmatched. The CDR3 consists of 17 residues. The DNA of the CDR3 is TGTGCCAGCAGTTACTCATCTTTGGGACAGGGACAAGAGACCCAGTACTTC. Its translation is CASSYSSLGQGQETQYF.

In its sample, this clonotype was seen many times. The chain has TRBV7-2 and TRBJ2-3; D remains unclear. Trimming took 1 base from V and 0 from J, leaving 11 bases between them. The CDR3 spans 16 residues. Germline assignment: CDR1 SGHTA and CDR2 FQGNSA. The CDR3 DNA follows: TGTGCCAGCAGCTTAGAATTACTGCCGAGCACAGATACGCAGTATTTT. Translating gives CASSLELLPSTDTQYF.

The chain combines TRBV4-2 with TRBJ2-2; D is perhaps TRBD2 (6 bases). Deletions cut 2 bases from V and 2 bases from J, with 12 bases between. The germline gives CDR1 LGHNA, CDR2 YNFKEQ. This CDR3 is 16 amino acids long. CDR3 protein: CASSQRLDPNTGELFF. In nucleotides, the CDR3 is TGTGCCAGCAGCCAACGACTAGACCCCAACACCGGGGAGCTGTTTTTT.

This clonotype was detected only a few times. This chain links TRBV12-3 or TRBV12-4 with TRBJ1-6; D possibly corresponds to TRBD1 (6 bases). Trimming took off 6 bases at V and 13 bases at J, with 16 bases between the two ends. The CDR3 length is 13 residues. The DNA of the CDR3 is TGTGCCAGCAGCCGGGACATCTTTAATCCCCTCCACTTT. Amino acids: CASSRDIFNPLHF.

This clonotype was counted only a few times. V is TRBV7-9 and J is TRBJ2-1; possibly TRBD2 for D (6 bases). The CDR3 runs to 15 residues. Germline CDR1 and CDR2: SEHNR and FQNEAQ (reference sequence). V was clipped by 1 base and J by 9 bases, with 16 bases between them. CDR3: CASSLVIGSSTEQFF. The CDR3 DNA sequence: TGTGCCAGCAGCTTAGTTATCGGGAGTTCTACTGAGCAGTTCTTC.

This clonotype came up a few times. The J gene is TRBJ2-3, the V gene TRBV18, with 10 bases that match TRBD2. CDR1 is KGHSH and CDR2 is LQKENI in the germline V gene. The CDR3 has 17 residues. V lost 3 bases to trimming and J lost 7 bases; unmatched junction nucleotides: 13. This CDR3 reads CASSPPGLASNGHTQYF. The CDR3 nucleotides are TGTGCCAGCTCACCCCCGGGACTAGCGTCAAACGGGCATACGCAGTATTTT.

The chain links TRBV5-6 to TRBJ2-7, with 7 bases fitting TRBD1. CDR3 size: 16 residues. The V segment lost 0 bases and the J segment 6 bases; nucleotides outside the gene matches: 12. Germline CDR1 reads SGHDT; CDR2 reads YYEEEE. In DNA form, the CDR3 reads TGTGCCAGCAGCTTGGGGACAGGACGTGCCTTAGGCGAGCAGTACTTC. Protein product: CASSLGTGRALGEQYF.

The chain employs TRBV6-2 or TRBV6-3 and TRBJ2-3; 11 positions match TRBD2. Germline V gives CDR1 MNHEY, CDR2 SVGEGT. This CDR3 is 16 amino acids long. Losses at the gene ends were 2 bases for V and 4 bases for J; bases not matched to a gene: 5. The CDR3 loop reads CASSYPLAGVADTQYF. The CDR3 nucleotides read TGTGCCAGCAGTTACCCACTAGCGGGAGTAGCAGATACGCAGTATTTT.

V gene TRBV12-3 or TRBV12-4 combines with J gene TRBJ2-3; D possibly matches TRBD1 or TRBD2 (5 bases each). The CDR3 length is 17 residues. V was cut by 7 bases and J by 0 bases, with 20 bases left in between. CDR3: CASTFTGRGFSTDTQYF. The CDR3 DNA follows: TGTGCCAGCACCTTCACTGGCCGGGGCTTCAGCACAGATACGCAGTATTTT.

In this sample, this clonotype turned up a few times. The chain joins TRBV5-1 to TRBJ2-3, with 12 bases identical to TRBD2. The V segment lost 4 bases and the J segment 5 bases; nucleotides outside the gene matches: 2. Germline V gene data show CDR1 as SGHRS and CDR2 as YFSETQ. The CDR3 has 14 residues. The CDR3 nucleotides read TGCGCCAGCAGCGCTAGCGGGAGGGTAGATACGCAGTATTTT. Translating gives CASSASGRVDTQYF. Full variable domain (missing parts from reference TRBV5-1 and TRBJ2-3): KAGVTQTPRYLIKTRGQQVTLSCSPISGHRSVSWYQQTPGQGLQFLFEYFSETQRNKGNFPGRFSGRQFSNSRSEMNVSTLELGDSALYLCASSASGRVDTQYFGPGTRLTVL.

This clonotype was counted a few times. The gene calls are TRBV28 and TRBJ2-5; D is possibly TRBD1 (6 bases). The CDR3 runs 14 residues. CDR1 is MDHEN, CDR2 SYDVKM, per germline. Trimming removed 7 bases at V and 5 bases at J, with 17 bases between. The DNA for the CDR3 is TGTGCCAGCACGCCAACAGGGAGAGGCGAGACCCAGTACTTC. Its translation is CASTPTGRGETQYF.

A few counts support this clonotype. The rearrangement links TRBV19 to TRBJ2-2, with 9 bases matching TRBD1. CDR1 is LNHDA, CDR2 SQIVND, per germline (reference sequence). The CDR3 totals 21 residues. The ends lost 3 bases at V and 0 bases at J; junction bases unmatched: 17. CDR3 amino acids: CASSITPAGQGWTANTGELFF. In DNA, the CDR3 is TGTGCCAGTAGTATCACACCCGCGGGACAGGGATGGACCGCGAACACCGGGGAGCTGTTTTTT.